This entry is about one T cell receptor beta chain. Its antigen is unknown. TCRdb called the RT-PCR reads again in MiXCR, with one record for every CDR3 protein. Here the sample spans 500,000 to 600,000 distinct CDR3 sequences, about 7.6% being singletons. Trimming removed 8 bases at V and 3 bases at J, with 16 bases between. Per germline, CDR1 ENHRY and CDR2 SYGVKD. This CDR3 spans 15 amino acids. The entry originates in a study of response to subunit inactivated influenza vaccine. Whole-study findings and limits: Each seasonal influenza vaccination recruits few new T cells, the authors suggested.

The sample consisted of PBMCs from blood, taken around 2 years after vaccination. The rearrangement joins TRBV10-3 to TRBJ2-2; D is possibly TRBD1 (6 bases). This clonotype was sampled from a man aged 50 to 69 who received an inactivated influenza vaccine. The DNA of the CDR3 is TGTGCCATCTATCCCGGGACAAAGGACACCGGGGAGCTGTTTTTT. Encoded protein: CAIYPGTKDTGELFF.